This entry lists 4 T cell receptor beta chains sequenced from one sample in a study of T cell changes during pregnancy in multiple sclerosis. Profiled with immunoSEQ multiplex PCR; TCRdb holds only in-frame clones, not every one. The sample has approximately 90,000 clones, approximately 92% seen once. The sample was peripheral blood, taken after pregnancy. Source of these receptors: a female donor with multiple sclerosis, enrolled in a pregnancy study.

This rearrangement joins TRBV6-5 to TRBJ2-1; 9 bases match TRBD2. The V gene's germline CDR1 is MNHEY and CDR2 SVGAGI. The J segment lost 9 bases and the V segment lost 7 bases, leaving 10 bases of the junction unmatched. CDR3 length: 14 amino acids. For the CDR3, the DNA is TGTGCCAGCAAGACTAGCGGCACGTTCCCTGAGCAGTTCTTC. This gives the protein CASKTSGTFPEQFF.

This clone was detected only once. The chain joins TRBV5-1 to TRBJ2-6; TRBD1 aligns across 11 bases. V was clipped by 7 bases and J by 3 bases; unmatched bases: 9. Germline assignment: CDR1 SGHRS and CDR2 YFSETQ. CDR3 length: 17 amino acids. The CDR3 sequence is CASGTGQGDYGANVLTF. In DNA, the CDR3 is TGCGCCAGCGGAACGGGACAGGGGGATTATGGGGCCAACGTCCTGACTTTC.

This chain joins TRBV4-3 and TRBJ1-2, with TRBD1 as a possible D gene (6 bases). CDR3 length: 16 amino acids. V was cut by 0 bases and J by 4 bases, with 15 bases left in between. The germline gives CDR1 LGHNA, CDR2 YSLEER. CDR3 protein: CASSQEPRDIGYGYTF. CDR3 coding DNA: TGCGCCAGCAGCCAAGAGCCCAGGGACATCGGCTATGGCTACACCTTC.

The chain joins TRBV6-5 to TRBJ2-7; 8 nucleotides agree with TRBD2. V trimming: 5 bases; J trimming: 4 bases; junction bases outside the gene matches: 10. CDR3 length equals 15 residues. CDR1 is MNHEY and CDR2 is SVGAGI in the germline V gene. As DNA, the CDR3 is TGTGCCAGCAGTCCAGCGGGGGTAGGAATATACGAGCAGTACTTC. It yields the protein CASSPAGVGIYEQYF.